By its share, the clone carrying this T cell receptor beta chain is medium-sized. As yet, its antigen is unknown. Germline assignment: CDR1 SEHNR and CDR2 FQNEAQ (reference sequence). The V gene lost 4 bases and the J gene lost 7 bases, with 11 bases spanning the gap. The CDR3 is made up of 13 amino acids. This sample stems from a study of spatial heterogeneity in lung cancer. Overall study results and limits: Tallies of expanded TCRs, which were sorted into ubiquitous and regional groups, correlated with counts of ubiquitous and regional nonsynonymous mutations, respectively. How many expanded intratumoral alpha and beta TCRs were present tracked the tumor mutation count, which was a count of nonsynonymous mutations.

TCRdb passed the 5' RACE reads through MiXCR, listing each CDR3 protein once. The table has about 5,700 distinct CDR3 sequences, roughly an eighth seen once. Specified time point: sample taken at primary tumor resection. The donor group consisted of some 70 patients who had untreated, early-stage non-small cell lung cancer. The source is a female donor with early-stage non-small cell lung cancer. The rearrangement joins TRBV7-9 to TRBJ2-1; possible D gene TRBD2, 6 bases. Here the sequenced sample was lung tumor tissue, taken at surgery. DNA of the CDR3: TGTGCCAGCAGCTCCGGGACTGGGAATGAGCAGTTCTTC. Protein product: CASSSGTGNEQFF.